The 24 T cell receptor beta chains below come from one sample, sequenced in a study of human T cells and chemical hapten exposure. Via MiXCR, TCRdb re-called the RACE reads, giving one row per CDR3 protein. The sample yields 50,000 to 80,000 distinct CDR3 sequences, more than 9.5% seen once. This sample's time point: patch test 3, about 24 weeks after DPC sensitization. Described treatment: therapeutic diphenylcyclopropenone sensitization with weekly scalp DPC. The input for sequencing was whole blood, taken in connection with sensitization to the hapten diphenylcyclopropenone (DPC). All receptors come from a woman in her thirties with alopecia areata. Some clones in this sample may be carry-over from other donors' samples.

This clonotype was counted at least ten times. The CDR3 coding sequence is TGTGCCAGCAGTTTAGGTCAGGGGTGGGTTTCACCCCTCCACTTT. It translates to CASSLGQGWVSPLHF. This chain connects TRBV12-3 or TRBV12-4 to TRBJ1-6, with D perhaps TRBD1 (6 bases). The CDR3 extends over 15 amino acids. With 1 base removed from V and 9 bases from J, the gap between germline ends came to 13 bases.

J is TRBJ2-7 and V is TRBV29-1, with a tentative D call TRBD1 (5 bases). CDR3 length: 11 amino acids. V gave up 6 bases and J gave up 4 bases, with 10 bases separating them. The germline CDR1 and CDR2 sequences are SQVTM and ANQGSEA. In DNA, the CDR3 is TGCAGCGTCTCCAGACAGTACGAGCAGTACTTC. Its protein product is CSVSRQYEQYF.

The chain uses TRBV29-1 and TRBJ2-1; D is possibly TRBD1 or TRBD2 (5 bases each). The CDR3 extends over 12 amino acids. The V end lost 7 bases, the J end lost 8 bases, and 15 bases lay between the germline ends. CDR1 SQVTM and CDR2 ANQGSEA come from the germline V gene. CDR3 in amino acids: CSGGLGTDEQFF. In nucleotides, the CDR3 is TGCAGCGGGGGCTTGGGGACCGATGAGCAGTTCTTC.

The sample holds many counts of this clonotype. The chain joins TRBV11-2 to TRBJ2-3; D is perhaps TRBD1 or TRBD2 (6 bases each). This CDR3 region has 14 residues. V was clipped by 8 bases and J by 2 bases, with 14 bases between them. Germline assignment: CDR1 SGHAT and CDR2 FQNNGV. This CDR3 reads CASFRGDFTDTQYF. As DNA, the CDR3 is TGTGCCAGCTTTAGGGGGGATTTCACAGATACGCAGTATTTT. Complete variable domain (other parts from reference TRBV11-2 and TRBJ2-3): EAGVAQSPRYKIIEKRQSVAFWCNPISGHATLYWYQQILGQGPKLLIQFQNNGVVDDSQLPKDRFSAERLKGVDSTLKIQPAKLEDSAVYLCASFRGDFTDTQYFGPGTRLTVL.

The chain uses TRBV7-2 and TRBJ1-2; TRBD1 aligns across 12 bases. V shed 5 bases, J shed 7 bases, and the junction held 5 bases outside the gene matches. The CDR3 contains 14 residues. The V gene's germline CDR1 is SGHTA and CDR2 FQGNSA. CDR3 DNA: TGTGCCAGCAGCCGGGACAGGGGGCAGAGTGGCTACACCTTC. As protein: CASSRDRGQSGYTF.

This clonotype was observed a few times. The chain has TRBV14 and TRBJ2-2; D gene ambiguous. Germline CDR1 and CDR2: SGHDN and FVKESK. This CDR3 has 12 amino acids. Trimming took off 0 bases at V and 7 bases at J, with 3 bases between the two ends. In DNA form, the CDR3 reads TGTGCCAGCAGCCAAGATGTCGGGGAGCTGTTTTTT. Amino acid sequence: CASSQDVGELFF.

The rearrangement uses TRBV7-8 and TRBJ2-5; D possibly matches TRBD1 or TRBD2 (5 bases each). This CDR3 is built from 17 residues. V gave up 0 bases and J gave up 2 bases, with 16 bases separating them. In germline, CDR1 is SGHVS, CDR2 FQNEAQ. The CDR3 spells CASSLAQRGILQETQYF. CDR3 bases: TGTGCCAGCAGCTTAGCCCAGAGGGGTATACTTCAAGAGACCCAGTACTTC.

This clonotype was observed a handful of times. The gene calls are TRBV5-6 and TRBJ2-7; D ambiguous. The CDR3 runs to 16 residues. Deletions cut 4 bases from V and 1 base from J, with 18 bases between. In germline, CDR1 is SGHDT, CDR2 YYEEEE. The CDR3 is CASSRMMGSWSYEQYF. In nucleotides, the CDR3 is TGTGCCAGCAGCCGCATGATGGGGTCGTGGTCCTACGAGCAGTACTTC.

In DNA form, the CDR3 reads TGTGCCACCAGTGACTATCCGGGACACCACAATGAGCAGTTCTTC. This translates into CATSDYPGHHNEQFF. The chain couples TRBV24-1 to TRBJ2-1; D is perhaps TRBD1 (6 bases). Deletions cut 4 bases from V and 5 bases from J, with 14 bases between. This CDR3 has 15 amino acids. CDR1 is KGHDR and CDR2 is SFDVKD in the germline V gene.

This clonotype was counted only a few times. The chain has TRBV30 and TRBJ1-2; 8 bases are a match to TRBD1. The CDR3 is made up of 15 amino acids. CDR1 and CDR2 (germline): GTSNPN, SVGIG (reference sequence). The V and J ends lost 2 bases and 8 bases, in that order; junction bases with no gene match: 13. The CDR3 here is CAWSRPGQEVVGYTF. The CDR3 DNA sequence: TGTGCCTGGAGTCGCCCGGGACAGGAGGTCGTAGGCTACACCTTC.

This clonotype was observed at least ten times. The V and J genes are TRBV28 and TRBJ2-7; the match to TRBD1 covers 10 bases. The CDR3 length is 15 residues. Germline V lookup: CDR1 MDHEN, CDR2 SYDVKM. V shed 6 bases and J 5 bases; nucleotides not matched to a gene: 10. Here the CDR3 DNA reads TGTGCCAGCAGGGGGACAGGGGTGGGATCCCACGAGCAGTACTTC. Encoded protein: CASRGTGVGSHEQYF. Full variable domain (remainder filled in from reference TRBV28 and TRBJ2-7): DVKVTQSSRYLVKRTGEKVFLECVQDMDHENMFWYRQDPGLGLRLIYFSYDVKMKEKGDIPEGYSVSREKKERFSLILESASTNQTSMYLCASRGTGVGSHEQYFGPGTRLTVT.

This clonotype was counted a few times. The rearrangement joins TRBV28 to TRBJ2-5, with 7 bases that match TRBD1. Trimming removed 9 bases from V and 5 bases from J; junction bases left unmatched: 3. Germline assignment: CDR1 MDHEN and CDR2 SYDVKM. The CDR3 runs to 11 residues. Here the CDR3 reads CASRDSETQYF. The CDR3 DNA reads as TGTGCCAGTAGGGACAGCGAGACCCAGTACTTC. Drawing the rest from reference TRBV28 and TRBJ2-5, the complete variable domain is DVKVTQSSRYLVKRTGEKVFLECVQDMDHENMFWYRQDPGLGLRLIYFSYDVKMKEKGDIPEGYSVSREKKERFSLILESASTNQTSMYLCASRDSETQYFGPGTRLLVL.

The V gene is TRBV7-8, the J gene TRBJ2-2, with D hard to call. Trimming removed 4 bases at V and 2 bases at J, with 11 bases between. The CDR3 has 15 amino acids. Germline assignment: CDR1 SGHVS and CDR2 FQNEAQ. The CDR3 protein is CASSSRPQNTGELFF. The CDR3 nucleotides are TGTGCCAGCAGCTCCCGCCCACAAAACACCGGGGAGCTGTTTTTT.

The sample holds many counts of this clonotype. The V call is TRBV7-9, the J call TRBJ1-1; D remains ambiguous. Per germline, CDR1 SEHNR and CDR2 FQNEAQ (reference sequence). The CDR3 is 13 residues long. V lost 1 base and J 6 bases, leaving 9 bases between the germline ends. The CDR3 is CASSLGYAAEAFF. The CDR3 coding sequence is TGTGCCAGCAGCTTAGGATATGCAGCTGAAGCTTTCTTT.

The sample holds many counts of this clonotype. The chain has TRBV5-4 and TRBJ2-1; D might be TRBD1 (6 bases). V was trimmed by 4 bases and J by 9 bases, leaving 11 bases between them. The length of the CDR3 is 12 residues. Germline V gene data show CDR1 as SGHNT and CDR2 as YYREEE (reference sequence). DNA of the CDR3: TGTGCCAGCAGCACGACAGGTCTTGAGCAGTTCTTC. It is translated as CASSTTGLEQFF.

The rearrangement links TRBV5-1 to TRBJ2-1; the D is unclear. The V gene lost 0 bases and the J gene lost 8 bases, with 21 bases spanning the gap. CDR1 is SGHRS, CDR2 YFSETQ, per germline. This CDR3 is 17 amino acids long. CDR3 sequence reads: CASSLGWGSANFDEQFF. The DNA for the CDR3 is TGCGCCAGCAGCTTGGGATGGGGATCGGCAAACTTCGATGAGCAGTTCTTC.

This clonotype was recorded a few times. The rearrangement uses TRBV29-1 and TRBJ2-7, with 8 bases matching TRBD1. CDR3 length: 13 residues. After removal of 7 bases from V and 4 bases from J, the junction contained 9 bases not matched to a gene. Germline-derived CDR1 and CDR2 are SQVTM and ANQGSEA. In nucleotides, the CDR3 is TGCAGCGCTACGACAGGGGTGGGATACGAGCAGTACTTC. Translating gives CSATTGVGYEQYF.

The chain has TRBV25-1 and TRBJ2-5, with D unresolved. Per germline, CDR1 MGHDK and CDR2 SYGVNS. The CDR3 consists of 11 residues. V was trimmed by 5 bases and J by 3 bases, leaving 4 bases between them. CDR3 DNA: TGTGCCAGCAGTCGAAAAGAGACCCAGTACTTC. Translated: CASSRKETQYF.

J is TRBJ2-2 and V is TRBV24-1; D is undetermined. Germline values: CDR1 KGHDR, CDR2 SFDVKD. The V end was cut by 3 bases, the J end by 1 base, with 5 bases between. The CDR3 length is 14 residues. Here the CDR3 reads CATSDIWNTGELFF. The CDR3 coding sequence is TGTGCCACCAGTGATATATGGAACACCGGGGAGCTGTTTTTT.

This sequence joins TRBV6-1 and TRBJ1-1, with TRBD1 identical over 10 bases. Germline values: CDR1 MNHNS, CDR2 SASEGT. The V gene end was trimmed by 2 bases and the J gene end by 5 bases; junction bases not matched to a gene: 5. The CDR3 length is 15 residues. In nucleotides, the CDR3 is TGTGCCAGCAGTGAATACCGGACAGGGGGGACTGAAGCTTTCTTT. Amino acids: CASSEYRTGGTEAFF.

This clonotype was seen many times. The V and J genes are TRBV10-1 and TRBJ2-7; weak D call: TRBD2 (6 bases). The V and J ends lost 6 bases and 4 bases respectively, with 13 bases between them. Germline loops: CDR1 WNHNN, CDR2 SYGVQD (reference sequence). CDR3 length equals 13 residues. The CDR3 is CASSPGLEYEQYF. DNA of the CDR3: TGCGCCAGCAGCCCGGGACTTGAATACGAGCAGTACTTC.

V usage is TRBV6-5 and J usage is TRBJ2-7; D is unclear. Germline loops: CDR1 MNHEY, CDR2 SVGAGI. This CDR3 region has 15 residues. Trimming stripped 6 bases from V and 2 bases from J, with 17 bases between. CDR3 in DNA: TGTGCCAGCAGCCCGATCGGCAGGTTAGCCTACGAGCAGTACTTC. Translating gives CASSPIGRLAYEQYF.

This chain joins TRBV24-1 and TRBJ2-3; maybe TRBD1 (5 bases). This CDR3 comprises 13 residues. Germline values: CDR1 KGHDR, CDR2 SFDVKD. V lost 3 bases and J lost 7, with 10 bases in between. DNA for the CDR3: TGTGCCACCAGTGATCCACAGGCTTATACGCAGTATTTT. It codes for CATSDPQAYTQYF.

The chain is built from TRBV29-1 and TRBJ2-3, with D possibly called TRBD1 or TRBD2 (6 bases each). Germline loops: CDR1 SQVTM, CDR2 ANQGSEA. The CDR3 extends over 15 amino acids. The V and J ends lost 2 bases and 5 bases respectively, with 17 bases between them. The CDR3 nucleotides are TGCAGCGTTGAAACGGGGGACACGCTCGGAGATACGCAGTATTTT. It translates to CSVETGDTLGDTQYF.